This passage covers 10 T cell receptor beta chains from one sample sequenced in a study of T cell clusters in autoimmune cytopenias. One tube held mixed TRB-A and TRB-B primer pools for touch-down PCR. TCRdb derives one entry per CDR3 protein from the multiplex PCR reads, leaving out DNA. This sample's clone table lists roughly 8,100 distinct CDR3 sequences. Tens of thousands of genome equivalents of blood DNA were amplified for TRB. Source material: peripheral blood. These receptors came from a human donor with an autoimmune cytopenia or autoimmune hepatitis (not recorded which).

The gene calls are TRBV12-3 or TRBV12-4 and TRBJ1-3. The CDR3 loop spans 14 amino acids. The CDR3: CASSSRVSGNTIYF.

The J gene is TRBJ1-4, the V gene TRBV28. The CDR3 runs to 13 residues. Per the germline V gene, CDR1 is MDHEN and CDR2 is SYDVKM. CDR3 sequence: CASSQGGNEKLFF.

The chain is built from TRBV12-3 or TRBV12-4 and TRBJ2-3; the TCRdb D gene call, TRBD2, has no DNA to confirm it. The CDR3 contains 15 residues. The CDR3 protein is CASSSQGGSTDTQYF.

The chain employs TRBV19 and TRBJ1-4; as DNA is missing, the TRBD1 call by TCRdb cannot be tested. CDR1 and CDR2 from the germline V gene are LNHDA and SQIVND (reference sequence). The CDR3 length is 15 residues. CDR3 loop: CASRPTGATNEKLFF.

The chain recombines TRBV6-5 with TRBJ2-5. The CDR3 has 13 residues. Germline assignment: CDR1 MNHEY and CDR2 SVGAGI. The CDR3 sequence is CASSLGVGETQYF.

In terms of frequency, this clonotype is medium-sized. The V gene is TRBV6-2 or TRBV6-3, the J gene TRBJ1-2. Germline CDR1 and CDR2: MNHEY and SVGEGT. CDR3 size: 16 residues. CDR3 loop: CASSYGPSGGGYGYTF.

Frequency places this clonotype as large. The chain uses TRBV12-3 or TRBV12-4 and TRBJ2-7; the D gene TCRdb calls, TRBD2, cannot be checked with no DNA. The CDR3 contains 15 residues. This CDR3 is CASALGGTGLYEQYF.

The chain carries TRBV7-2 and TRBJ2-7; TCRdb's D call of TRBD2 is untestable without DNA. The germline gives CDR1 SGHTA, CDR2 FQGNSA. This CDR3 has 16 residues. The CDR3 protein is CASSLAGTSPRETQYF. Together with reference TRBV7-2 and TRBJ2-7, the CDR3 gives the full variable domain: GAGVSQSPSNKVTEKGKDVELRCDPISGHTALYWYRQSLGQGLEFLIYFQGNSAPDKSGLPSDRFSAERTGGSVSTLTIQRTQQEDSAVYLCASSLAGTSPRETQYFGPGTRLTVT.

The rearrangement uses TRBV6-6 and TRBJ2-1; the TCRdb D gene call, TRBD2, has no DNA to confirm it. CDR3 length equals 15 residues. Looked up from germline, CDR1 is MNHNY and CDR2 is SVGAGI (reference sequence). Here the CDR3 reads CASWGSGVSYNEQFF.

The chain carries TRBV30 and TRBJ1-4; absent DNA, TCRdb's TRBD1 call cannot be checked. Germline V gives CDR1 GTSNPN, CDR2 SVGIG (reference sequence). The length of the CDR3 is 14 residues. CDR3 sequence: CAWSLTGGNEKLFF.